The clone carrying this TCR beta chain was observed many times. Its matching antigen is unknown. Unique molecular identifiers featured in each of the TCR beta cDNA libraries. TCRdb reanalysed the PCR reads using MiXCR and keeps one entry per CDR3 protein. Of 250,000 to 300,000 distinct CDR3 sequences in the sample, 35% to 40% were seen once. This entry belongs to a study of post-analysis software for immune sequencing data. General study results and limits: Normalized Chao1 diversity was significantly reduced in patients versus controls. The study found TRBV5-6, TRBV5-1 and TRBV20-1 among a handful of TRBV segments more frequent in patients than controls.

Trimming at V came to 4 bases and at J to 2 bases, leaving 13 bases not matched to a gene. Germline CDR1 MGHDK, CDR2 SYGVNS. CDR3 length: 17 amino acids. The genes are TRBV25-1 and TRBJ1-1; 7 bases are a match to TRBD1. The sequence was obtained from a girl aged 10-17 years with multiple sclerosis. The sample comprised blood. The CDR3 here is CASSAPRQGTYNTEAFF. The CDR3 DNA follows: TGTGCCAGCAGTGCTCCAAGACAGGGCACTTATAACACTGAAGCTTTCTTT.